The source of this TCR beta chain is a study of T cell responses to AZD1222 COVID-19 vaccine. This CDR3 region has 14 residues. CDR1 is MNHNS and CDR2 is SASEGT in the germline V gene. The J segment lost 2 bases and the V segment lost 2 bases, leaving 1 base of the junction unmatched. This table comes from immunoSEQ multiplex PCR, and its TCRdb copy is limited to in-frame clones, with some not included. The table lists 100,000 to 150,000 clones, about 89% of them singletons. This receptor was obtained from an adult in good health. The rearrangement joins TRBV6-1 to TRBJ2-5, with 8 bases that match TRBD2. The specimen was peripheral blood, collected on day 0 of AZD1222 vaccination. The CDR3 bases are TGTGCCAGCAGTGAATCGGGGGGGCAAGAGACCCAGTACTTC. This translates into CASSESGGQETQYF.